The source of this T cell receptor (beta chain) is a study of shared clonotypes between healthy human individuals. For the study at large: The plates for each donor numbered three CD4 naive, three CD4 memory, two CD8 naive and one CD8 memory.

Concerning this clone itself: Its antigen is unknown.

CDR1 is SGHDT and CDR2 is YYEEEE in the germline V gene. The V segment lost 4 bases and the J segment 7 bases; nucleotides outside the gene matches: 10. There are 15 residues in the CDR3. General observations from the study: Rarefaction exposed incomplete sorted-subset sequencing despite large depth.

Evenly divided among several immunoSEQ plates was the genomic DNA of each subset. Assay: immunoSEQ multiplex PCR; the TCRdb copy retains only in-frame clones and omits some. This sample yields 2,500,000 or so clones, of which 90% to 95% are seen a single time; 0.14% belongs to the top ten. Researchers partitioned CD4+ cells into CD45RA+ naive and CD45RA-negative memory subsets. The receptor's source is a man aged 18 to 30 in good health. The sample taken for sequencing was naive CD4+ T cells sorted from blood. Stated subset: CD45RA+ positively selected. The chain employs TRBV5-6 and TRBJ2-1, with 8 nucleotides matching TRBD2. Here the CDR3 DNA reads TGTGCCAGCAGCCAGCGGGGCGGGAGGCGGAATGAGCAGTTCTTC. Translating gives CASSQRGGRRNEQFF.